This entry describes one TCR beta chain. A TCRbeta library incorporating unique molecular identifiers was prepared. TCRdb independently ran MiXCR on the PCR reads; one entry per CDR3 protein. Counted here are some 500,000 distinct CDR3 sequences, 32% occurring once; the ten biggest clones make up more than 2%. This sample is drawn from a study of T-cell reconstitution after alpha-beta-depleted transplantation in children. The sample here was PBMCs from the stem cell graft donor, taken from the stem cell graft. This TCR was sampled from a human donor who donated a stem cell graft to a child with aplastic anemia.

The CDR3 nucleotides are TGTGCCACCCGAGGGACTAGCGGGAGGGCCGTGGAATTGGAGACCCAGTACTTC. This encodes CATRGTSGRAVELETQYF. The chain uses TRBV15 and TRBJ2-5, with 16 bases matching TRBD2. CDR1 and CDR2 from the germline V gene are LNHNV and YYDKDF (reference sequence). CDR3 length equals 18 residues. V lost 8 bases, J lost 5 bases, and 14 bases stayed unmatched.